This T cell receptor (beta chain) originates from a study of blood T cell repertoires in COVID-19. About the study: PBMCs, B-cell-depleted T cells, or T cells provided the cDNA or gDNA that made up the material.

CDR3 length equals 17 residues. Germline lookup yields CDR1 LGHNT and CDR2 FRNRAP. V lost 6 bases, J lost 4 bases, and 17 bases stayed unmatched. Enrollees, about 18 to 90 years old, lived in about two dozen US areas. Participants' own reports of clinical history determined their cohort assignment. Cohort 3 recovered donors had two negative PCRs, clearance, or symptom resolution. Sequenced by immunoSEQ multiplex PCR; TCRdb stores in-frame clones only, minus some. This table has around 180,000 clones, around 80% appearing once. The chain is built from TRBV12-5 and TRBJ2-5; 7 bases are shared with TRBD1. This TCR was sampled from a man aged 45-65 years who had recovered from COVID-19. Sequencing was carried out using PBMCs or T cells enriched from blood (not recorded which). The CDR3 region is CASGVFPGGKWRETQYF. CDR3 DNA sequence: TGTGCTAGTGGCGTCTTTCCAGGGGGAAAGTGGAGAGAGACCCAGTACTTC. Based on the CDR3 plus reference TRBV12-5 and TRBJ2-5, the full variable domain is DARVTQTPRHKVTEMGQEVTMRCQPILGHNTVFWYRQTMMQGLELLAYFRNRAPLDDSGMPKDRFSAEMPDATLATLKIQPSEPRDSAVYFCASGVFPGGKWRETQYFGPGTRLLVL.